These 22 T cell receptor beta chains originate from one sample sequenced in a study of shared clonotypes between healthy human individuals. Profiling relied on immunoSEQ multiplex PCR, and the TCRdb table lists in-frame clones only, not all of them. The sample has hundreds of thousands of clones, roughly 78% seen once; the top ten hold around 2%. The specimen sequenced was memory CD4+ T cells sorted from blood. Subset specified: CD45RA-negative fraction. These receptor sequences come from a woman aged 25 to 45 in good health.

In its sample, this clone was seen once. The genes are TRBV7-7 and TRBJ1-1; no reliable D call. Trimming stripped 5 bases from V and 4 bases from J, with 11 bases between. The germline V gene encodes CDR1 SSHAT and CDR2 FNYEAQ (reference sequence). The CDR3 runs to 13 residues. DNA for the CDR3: TGTGCCAGCAGCCTCAGGAGGAGCACTGAAGCTTTCTTT. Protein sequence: CASSLRRSTEAFF.

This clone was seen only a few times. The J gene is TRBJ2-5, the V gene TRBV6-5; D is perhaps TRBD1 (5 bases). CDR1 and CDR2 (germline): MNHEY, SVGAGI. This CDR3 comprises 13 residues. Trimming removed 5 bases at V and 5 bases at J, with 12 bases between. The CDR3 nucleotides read TGTGCCAGCAGTCGACAGTTAGGGGAGACCCAGTACTTC. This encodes CASSRQLGETQYF.

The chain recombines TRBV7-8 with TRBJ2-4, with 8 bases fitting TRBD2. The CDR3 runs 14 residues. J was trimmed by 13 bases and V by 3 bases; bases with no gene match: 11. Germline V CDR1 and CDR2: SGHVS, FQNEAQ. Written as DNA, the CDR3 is TGTGCCAGCAGCTTTGACCGAGCGGGAGACCCCCAGTACTTC. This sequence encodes CASSFDRAGDPQYF.

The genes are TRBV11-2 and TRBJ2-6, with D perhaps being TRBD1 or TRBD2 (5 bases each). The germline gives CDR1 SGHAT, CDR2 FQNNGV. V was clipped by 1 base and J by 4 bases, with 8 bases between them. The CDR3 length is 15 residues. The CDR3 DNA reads TGTGCCAGCAGCTTAGCAGGGACCGGGGCCAACGTCCTGACTTTC. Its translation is CASSLAGTGANVLTF.

The CDR3 bases are TGTGCCAGCAGCCCTTCAAGTCGGGGACAGGCGAACACCGGGGAGCTGTTTTTT. Its translation: CASSPSSRGQANTGELFF. The chain employs TRBV7-6 and TRBJ2-2; 8 positions agree with TRBD1. This CDR3 spans 18 amino acids. Germline CDR1 reads SGHVS; CDR2 reads FNYEAQ. V lost 5 bases, J lost 0 bases, and 11 bases stayed unmatched.

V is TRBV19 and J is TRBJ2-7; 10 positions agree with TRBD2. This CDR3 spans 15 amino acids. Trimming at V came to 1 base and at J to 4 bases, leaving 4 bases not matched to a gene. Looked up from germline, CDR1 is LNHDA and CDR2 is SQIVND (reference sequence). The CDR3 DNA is TGTGCCAGTAGTATAGGACTAGCGGGTTCGTACGAGCAGTACTTC. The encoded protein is CASSIGLAGSYEQYF.

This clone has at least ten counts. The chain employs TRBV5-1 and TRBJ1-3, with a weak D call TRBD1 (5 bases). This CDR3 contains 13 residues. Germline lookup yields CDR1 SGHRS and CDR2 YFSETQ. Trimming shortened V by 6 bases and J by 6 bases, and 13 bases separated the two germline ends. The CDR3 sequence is CASIRGAANTIYF. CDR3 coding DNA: TGCGCCAGCATTCGAGGGGCCGCAAACACCATATATTTT.

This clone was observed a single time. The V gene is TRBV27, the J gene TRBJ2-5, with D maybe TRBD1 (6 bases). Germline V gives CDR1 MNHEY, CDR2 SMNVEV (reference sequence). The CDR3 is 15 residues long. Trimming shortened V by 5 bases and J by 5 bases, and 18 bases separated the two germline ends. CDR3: CASSLQGIRQETQYF. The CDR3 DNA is TGTGCCAGCAGTCTACAGGGAATTAGGCAGGAGACCCAGTACTTC.

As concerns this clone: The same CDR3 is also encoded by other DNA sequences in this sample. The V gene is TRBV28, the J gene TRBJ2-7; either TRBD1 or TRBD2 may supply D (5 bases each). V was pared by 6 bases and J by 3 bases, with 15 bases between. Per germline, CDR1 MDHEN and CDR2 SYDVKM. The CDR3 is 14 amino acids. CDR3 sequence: CASSPTGAYYEQYF. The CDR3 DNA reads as TGTGCCAGCAGCCCAACCGGGGCCTACTACGAGCAGTACTTC.

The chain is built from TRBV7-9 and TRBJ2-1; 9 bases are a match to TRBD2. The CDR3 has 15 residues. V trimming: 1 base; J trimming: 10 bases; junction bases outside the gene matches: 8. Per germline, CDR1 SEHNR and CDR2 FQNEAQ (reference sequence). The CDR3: CASSLGAGGSVEQFF. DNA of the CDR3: TGTGCCAGCAGCTTAGGGGCGGGAGGGTCTGTGGAGCAGTTCTTC. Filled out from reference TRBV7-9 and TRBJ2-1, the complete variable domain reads DTGVSQNPRHKITKRGQNVTFRCDPISEHNRLYWYRQTLGQGPEFLTYFQNEAQLEKSRLLSDRFSAERPKGSFSTLEIQRTEQGDSAMYLCASSLGAGGSVEQFFGPGTRLTVL.

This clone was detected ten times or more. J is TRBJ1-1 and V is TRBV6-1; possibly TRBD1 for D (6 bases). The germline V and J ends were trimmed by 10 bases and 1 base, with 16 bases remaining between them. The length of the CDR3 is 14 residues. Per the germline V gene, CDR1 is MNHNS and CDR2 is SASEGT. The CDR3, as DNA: TGTGCCACCCCTCAGGGGACGGAGAACACTGAAGCTTTCTTT. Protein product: CATPQGTENTEAFF.

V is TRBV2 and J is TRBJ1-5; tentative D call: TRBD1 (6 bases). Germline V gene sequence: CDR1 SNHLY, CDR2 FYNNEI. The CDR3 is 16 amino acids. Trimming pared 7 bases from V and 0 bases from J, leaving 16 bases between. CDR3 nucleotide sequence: TGTGCCAGCACCCTACAGGGTACCTCTAGCAATCAGCCCCAGCATTTT. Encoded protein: CASTLQGTSSNQPQHF.

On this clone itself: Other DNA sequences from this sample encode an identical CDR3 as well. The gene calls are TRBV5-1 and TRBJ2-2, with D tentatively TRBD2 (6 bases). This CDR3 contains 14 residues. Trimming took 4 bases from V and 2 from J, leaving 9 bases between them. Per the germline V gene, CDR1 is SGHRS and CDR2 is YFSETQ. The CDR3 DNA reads TGCGCCAGCAGCGGGGGGAGAAACACCGGGGAGCTGTTTTTT. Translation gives CASSGGRNTGELFF.

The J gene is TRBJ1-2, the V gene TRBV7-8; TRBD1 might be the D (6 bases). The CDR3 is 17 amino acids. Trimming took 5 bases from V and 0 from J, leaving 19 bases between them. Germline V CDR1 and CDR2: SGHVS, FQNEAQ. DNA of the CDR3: TGTGCCAGCAGCCCGAGAAGGGACAACACCGCTAACTATGGCTACACCTTC. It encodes CASSPRRDNTANYGYTF.

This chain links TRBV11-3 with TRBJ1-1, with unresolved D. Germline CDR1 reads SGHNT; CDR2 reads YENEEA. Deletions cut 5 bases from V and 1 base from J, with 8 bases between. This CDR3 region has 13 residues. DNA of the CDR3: TGTGCCAGCAGCCGAACCAGGAACACTGAAGCTTTCTTT. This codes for CASSRTRNTEAFF.

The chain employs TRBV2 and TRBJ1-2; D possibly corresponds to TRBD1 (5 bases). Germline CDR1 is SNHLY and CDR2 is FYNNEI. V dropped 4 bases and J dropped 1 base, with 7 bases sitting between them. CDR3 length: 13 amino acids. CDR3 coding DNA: TGTGCCAGCAGTGGACAGTTTAACTATGGCTACACCTTC. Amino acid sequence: CASSGQFNYGYTF.

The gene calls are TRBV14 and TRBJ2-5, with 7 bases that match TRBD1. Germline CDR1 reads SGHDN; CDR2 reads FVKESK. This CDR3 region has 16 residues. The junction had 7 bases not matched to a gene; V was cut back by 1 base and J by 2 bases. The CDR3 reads CASSQVGRGSQETQYF. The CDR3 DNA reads TGTGCCAGCAGCCAAGTCGGCAGGGGGAGTCAAGAGACCCAGTACTTC. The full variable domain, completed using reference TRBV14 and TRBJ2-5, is EAGVTQFPSHSVIEKGQTVTLRCDPISGHDNLYWYRRVMGKEIKFLLHFVKESKQDESGMPNNRFLAERTGGTYSTLKVQPAELEDSGVYFCASSQVGRGSQETQYFGPGTRLLVL.

Here the CDR3 DNA reads TGTGCCAGCAGCAGGAAGTCTGGGGCCAACGTCCTGACTTTC. Translation: CASSRKSGANVLTF. V gene TRBV27 combines with J gene TRBJ2-6; D gene ambiguous. Germline CDR1 is MNHEY and CDR2 is SMNVEV (reference sequence). CDR3 length: 14 amino acids. Trimming took 6 bases from V and 1 from J, leaving 7 bases between them. Based on the CDR3 plus reference TRBV27 and TRBJ2-6, the full variable domain is EAQVTQNPRYLITVTGKKLTVTCSQNMNHEYMSWYRQDPGLGLRQIYYSMNVEVTDKGDVPEGYKVSRKEKRNFPLILESPSPNQTSLYFCASSRKSGANVLTFGAGSRLTVL.

The CDR3 nucleotides read TGCGCCAGCAGCCAAGACGGGGCGGGAGGGTCAGATACGCAGTATTTT. Protein: CASSQDGAGGSDTQYF. V is TRBV4-1 and J is TRBJ2-3; 9 nucleotides match TRBD2. From germline, CDR1 is MGHRA and CDR2 YSYEKL. This CDR3 is 16 amino acids long. Trimming removed 0 bases from V and 4 bases from J; junction bases left unmatched: 5.

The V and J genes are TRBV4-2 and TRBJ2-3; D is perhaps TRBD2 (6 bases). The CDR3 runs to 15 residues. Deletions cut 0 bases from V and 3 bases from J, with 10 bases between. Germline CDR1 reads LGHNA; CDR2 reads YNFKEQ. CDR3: CASSQDRRETDTQYF. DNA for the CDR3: TGTGCCAGCAGCCAAGATCGGCGGGAAACAGATACGCAGTATTTT.

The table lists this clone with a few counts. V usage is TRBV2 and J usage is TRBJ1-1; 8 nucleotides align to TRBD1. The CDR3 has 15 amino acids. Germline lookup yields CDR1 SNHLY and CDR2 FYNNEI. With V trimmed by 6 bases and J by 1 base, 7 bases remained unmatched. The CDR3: CASRGQGRGNTEAFF. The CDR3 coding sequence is TGTGCCAGCAGAGGACAGGGACGGGGGAACACTGAAGCTTTCTTT.

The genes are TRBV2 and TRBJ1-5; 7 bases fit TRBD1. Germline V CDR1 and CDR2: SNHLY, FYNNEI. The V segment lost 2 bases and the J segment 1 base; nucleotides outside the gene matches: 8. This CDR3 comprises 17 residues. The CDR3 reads CASSEQQGRGSNQPQHF. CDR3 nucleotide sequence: TGTGCCAGCAGTGAACAACAGGGGCGGGGAAGCAATCAGCCCCAGCATTTT.